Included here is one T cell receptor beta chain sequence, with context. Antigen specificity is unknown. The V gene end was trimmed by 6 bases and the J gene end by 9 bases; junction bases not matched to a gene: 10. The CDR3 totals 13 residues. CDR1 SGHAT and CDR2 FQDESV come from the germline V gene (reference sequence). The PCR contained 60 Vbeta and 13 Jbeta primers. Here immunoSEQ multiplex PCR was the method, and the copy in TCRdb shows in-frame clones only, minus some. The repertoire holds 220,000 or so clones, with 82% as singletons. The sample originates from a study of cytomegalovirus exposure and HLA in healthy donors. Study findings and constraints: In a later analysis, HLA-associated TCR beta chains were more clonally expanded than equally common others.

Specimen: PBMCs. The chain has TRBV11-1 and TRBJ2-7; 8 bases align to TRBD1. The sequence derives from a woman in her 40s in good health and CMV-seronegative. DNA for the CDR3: TGTGCCAGCAGACGGACAGGGACCCCTGGGCAGTACTTC. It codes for CASRRTGTPGQYF. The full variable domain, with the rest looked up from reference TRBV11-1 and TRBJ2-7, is EAEVAQSPRYKITEKSQAVAFWCDPISGHATLYWYRQILGQGPELLVQFQDESVVDDSQLPKDRFSAERLKGVDSTLKIQPAELGDSAMYLCASRRTGTPGQYFGPGTRLTVT.